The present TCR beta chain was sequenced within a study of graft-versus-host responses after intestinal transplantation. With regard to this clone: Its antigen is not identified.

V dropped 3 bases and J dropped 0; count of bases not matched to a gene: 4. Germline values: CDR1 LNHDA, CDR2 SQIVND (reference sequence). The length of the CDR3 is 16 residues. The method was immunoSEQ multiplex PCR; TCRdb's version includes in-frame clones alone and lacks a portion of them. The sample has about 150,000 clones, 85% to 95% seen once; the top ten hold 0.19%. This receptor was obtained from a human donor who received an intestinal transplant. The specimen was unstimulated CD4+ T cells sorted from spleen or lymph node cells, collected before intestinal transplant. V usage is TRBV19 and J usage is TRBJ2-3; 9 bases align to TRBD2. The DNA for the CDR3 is TGTGCCAGTAGTATCGCTAGCGGGACTAGCACAGATACGCAGTATTTT. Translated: CASSIASGTSTDTQYF.